This is a list of T cell receptor beta chains from one sample in a study of sequential checkpoint blockade in melanoma. Assay: immunoSEQ multiplex PCR; the TCRdb copy retains only in-frame clones and omits some. The repertoire has some 22,000 clones, approximately 30% of them found once; the top ten carry more than 6.5%. The sample consisted of tumor tissue (inferred from file names), taken from a patient given nivolumab and ipilimumab in sequence. These receptors all come from a human donor with melanoma. Both conserved end residues are part of each CDR3. D genes are given only for firm matches. Clone size is given for some rows only: seen once, a few or many times, or a class if the clone is expanded.

TRBJ2-1 . few TRBV11-3 TGTGCCAGCAGCAAACAGAGAGGGACCGACGATGAGCAGTTCTTC CASSKQRGTDDEQFF
TRBJ1-4 . few TRBV29-1 TGCAGCGTTACCAGTACCACAACTAATGAAAAACTGTTTTTT CSVTSTTTNEKLFF
TRBJ1-1 TRBD1 many TRBV11-3 TGTGCCAGCAGCCCTGGGACAGCTAACACTGAAGCTTTCTTT CASSPGTANTEAFF
TRBJ2-3 TRBD1 . TRBV12-5 TGTGCTAGCTTCAACCGGGACAGGGGGCGGAATACGCAGTATTTT CASFNRDRGRNTQYF
TRBJ2-1 . few TRBV23-1 TGCGCCAGCAGCTTGGGGCAGGGGAATGAGCAGTTCTTC CASSLGQGNEQFF
TRBJ2-7 . . TRBV9 TGTGCCAGCAGCTCTCGTCAGGGGCCTCTGGGGGAGCAGTACTTC CASSSRQGPLGEQYF
TRBJ1-3 . . TRBV9 TGTGCCAGCAGCGTAGACGCATTCTCTGGAAACACCATATATTTT CASSVDAFSGNTIYF
TRBJ2-1 TRBD2 . TRBV6-8 TGTGCCAGCAGCCCATCTAGCGGAGGGTACAATGAGCAGTTCTTC CASSPSSGGYNEQFF
TRBJ2-7 TRBD2 . TRBV9 TGTGCCAGCAGCGTAGTAGCGGGAGACCCGGGTCCCTACGAGCAGTACTTC CASSVVAGDPGPYEQYF
TRBJ1-5 . . TRBV5-1 TGCGCCAGCAGCCAAGATCTCCGGGGAGGCAATCAGCCCCAGCATTTT CASSQDLRGGNQPQHF
TRBJ2-5 . few TRBV9 TGTGCCAGCAGCGTAGGCTCGTGGGAAGAGACCCAGTACTTC CASSVGSWEETQYF
TRBJ2-7 TRBD1 . TRBV19 TGTGCCAGTAGCCCCGGACAGGGGATTAACGAGCAGTACTTC CASSPGQGINEQYF
TRBJ2-7 TRBD1 few TRBV6-8 TGTGCCAGCACAAGACAGGGGGCTAGCTCCTACGAGCAGTACTTC CASTRQGASSYEQYF
TRBJ2-1 TRBD2 . TRBV9 TGTGCCAGCAGCGTATCCCGCGGGGGGGATTATGAGCAGTTCTTC CASSVSRGGDYEQFF
TRBJ1-2 . . TRBV9 TGTGCCAGCAGCGTTGATAGGGTGGAGGGCTACACCTTC CASSVDRVEGYTF
TRBJ2-7 TRBD2 . TRBV12-5 TGTGCCCTTGGACTAGCGGGAGGCGAGCAGTACTTC CALGLAGGEQYF
TRBJ2-3 TRBD2 . TRBV15 TGTGCCACCAGCAGAGATCAAGCGGGGGGCGGTACAGATACGCAGTATTTT CATSRDQAGGGTDTQYF
TRBJ1-5 . . TRBV7-5 TGTGCCAGCAGCGCGGAAGTACAGGGGGGTCAGCCCCAGCATTTT CASSAEVQGGQPQHF
TRBJ2-7 TRBD2 few TRBV28 TGTGCCAGCAGTCGCCCGGGACTAATGTACGAGCAGTACTTC CASSRPGLMYEQYF
TRBJ2-5 TRBD2 many TRBV11-3 TGTGCCAGCAGCTTAAGACTAGCGGGAGGGAGAGAGACCCAGTACTTC CASSLRLAGGRETQYF
TRBJ1-5 . . TRBV9 TGTGCCAACAACAGGAGGAGCAATCAGCCCCAGCATTTT CANNRRSNQPQHF
TRBJ2-7 . few TRBV6-4 TGTGCCAGCAGTTCCCTCCGGGAGCAGTACTTC CASSSLREQYF
TRBJ1-1 TRBD1 few TRBV18 TGTGCCAGCTCTCCTCGAGGAGGGGGCGCAGGGAACACTGAAGCTTTCTTT CASSPRGGGAGNTEAFF
TRBJ1-6 TRBD1 few TRBV11-3 TGTGCCAGCAGCTTAAGCAACAGGGGAAATTCACCCCTCCACTTT CASSLSNRGNSPLHF
TRBJ2-2 . few TRBV11-3 TGTGCCAGCAAATGGGGGACTGGCACCGGGGAGCTGTTTTTT CASKWGTGTGELFF
TRBJ1-1 . . TRBV6-8 TGTGCCAGCAGTTACTCAGGAGCTCCGAACACTGAAGCTTTCTTT CASSYSGAPNTEAFF
TRBJ2-1 . . TRBV11-3 TGTGCCAGCAGTCTGGCGGAAGGGGAGAGGGCTAATGAGCAGTTCTTC CASSLAEGERANEQFF
TRBJ2-6 . few TRBV6-8 TGTGCCAGCAGCATAGAAACTGAGGCCAACGTCCTGACTTTC CASSIETEANVLTF
TRBJ1-4 . . TRBV19 TGTGCCAGTAGCCTACAGGGCCCATCTGAAAAACTGTTTTTT CASSLQGPSEKLFF
TRBJ2-7 . . TRBV6-8 TGTGCCGCTGGGATAGGCGGCTCCCTCGAGCAGTACTTC CAAGIGGSLEQYF
TRBJ2-7 TRBD2 few TRBV14 TGTGCCAGCAGCCAAGGGAGCTACTGGGACTACCAATACGAGCAGTACTTC CASSQGSYWDYQYEQYF
TRBJ1-1 TRBD1 few TRBV9 TGTGCCAGCAGCGCGACAGGGGACCAAAACACTGAAGCTTTCTTT CASSATGDQNTEAFF
TRBJ1-2 . once TRBV15 TGTGCCACCAGCAGAGATAGGACAGCTAACTATGGCTACACCTTC CATSRDRTANYGYTF
TRBJ2-3 . . TRBV7-1 TGTGCCAGCAGCCAAAGGTTCGCAGATACGCAGTATTTT CASSQRFADTQYF
TRBJ2-7 . . TRBV7-4 TGTGCCAGCAGCCCGGGAGCCTCCTACGAGCAGTACTTC CASSPGASYEQYF
TRBJ1-2 . . TRBV7-1 TGTGCCAGCAGCCCCGGACAGTCCTATGGCTACACCTTC CASSPGQSYGYTF
TRBJ2-1 . . TRBV28 TGTGCCAGCAGCCCTGGGGGACGGAGTTACAATGAGCAGTTCTTC CASSPGGRSYNEQFF
TRBJ1-3 . few TRBV11-3 TGTGCCAGCAGTCCGGTCTGGGGGGGCCTTAGCTCTGGAAACACCATATATTTT CASSPVWGGLSSGNTIYF
TRBJ2-3 TRBD2 . TRBV19 TGTGCCAGTAGTGGGCCGTTTGGGCTAGCGGGGGTAAAATCTAGCACAGATACGCAGTATTTT CASSGPFGLAGVKSSTDTQYF
TRBJ2-7 . . TRBV19 TGTGCCAGTAGTGGCAGGGGAATTACCTACGAGCAGTACTTC CASSGRGITYEQYF
TRBJ2-7 TRBD1 . TRBV19 TGTGCCAGTAGTACACAGGGGGTCGACGAGCAGTACTTC CASSTQGVDEQYF
TRBJ2-7 . . TRBV1 TGCGCCAGCAGCCCCGGACTAGCGGGGGGAACCTACGAGCAGTACTTC CASSPGLAGGTYEQYF
TRBJ2-2 . few TRBV30 TGTGCCTGGAGTGTAGCTGCCACCGGGGAGCTGTTTTTT CAWSVAATGELFF
TRBJ2-5 . . TRBV19 TGTGCCAGTAGTATGGGTGAGGGCCGGTACGGAGAGACCCAGTACTTC CASSMGEGRYGETQYF
TRBJ2-7 TRBD2 . TRBV28 TGTGCCAGCAGTTTCACTAGCGAATCCTACGAGCAGTACTTC CASSFTSESYEQYF
TRBJ2-1 . many TRBV11-3 TGTGCCAGCAGCTTAGATATCCTAGTTAGCTACAATGAGCAGTTCTTC CASSLDILVSYNEQFF
TRBJ2-1 . . TRBV6-8 TGTGCCAGCAGACGGAGGGGTTCCTACAATGAGCAGTTCTTC CASRRRGSYNEQFF
TRBJ1-1 TRBD1 many TRBV7-6 TGTGCCAGCAGCACACAGGGGATGAGCGCTGAAGCTTTCTTT CASSTQGMSAEAFF
TRBJ2-2 TRBD1 . TRBV25-1 TGTGCCAGCAGTGAATATGGGGCAGGGGGCAACGGGGAGCTGTTTTTT CASSEYGAGGNGELFF